The 9 T cell receptor beta chains below come from one sample, sequenced in a study of CD8 T cells in ankylosing spondylitis. Antigen specificity for these receptors is unknown. TCRdb independently ran MiXCR on the 5' RACE reads; one entry per CDR3 protein. The table has fewer than 650,000 distinct CDR3 sequences, roughly 12% seen once. Study-wide points: Blood of patients with ankylosing spondylitis appeared to be characterized by a TCR beta motif of eight highly homologous variants.

The sample was blood, either unsorted or a sorted T cell fraction (not recorded which). These receptors originate from a male donor with ankylosing spondylitis.

In regard to this clonotype: One junction end disagrees with the germline gene, perhaps due to a read error. The V and J genes are TRBV18 and TRBJ2-1; D perhaps matches TRBD2 (6 bases). Germline CDR1 is KGHSH and CDR2 is LQKENI. There are 14 residues in the CDR3. CDR3 protein: CAGSRTGEYNEQFF. The CDR3 nucleotides are TGTGCCGGCTCTCGGACGGGAGAGTACAATGAGCAGTTCTTC.

The chain carries TRBV2 and TRBJ2-3; D unresolved. V lost 5 bases and J lost 0, with 9 bases in between. The CDR3 covers 14 residues. Germline values: CDR1 SNHLY, CDR2 FYNNEI. CDR3 in amino acids: CASSSVTSTDTQYF. The CDR3 DNA reads as TGTGCCAGCAGTTCCGTTACTAGCACAGATACGCAGTATTTT.

This clonotype occurred a few times. At one of its ends the junction is not consistent with the germline gene, which may arise from a read error. The chain couples TRBV4-1 to TRBJ1-2; a possible D gene is TRBD1 (6 bases). The CDR3 length is 13 residues. Germline CDR1 reads MGHRA; CDR2 reads YSYEKL. The CDR3 spells CASSRSPDRRGNF. Written as DNA, the CDR3 is TGCGCCAGCAGTCGTAGCCCCGACAGGAGGGGAAACTTC.

This clonotype was observed at least ten times. The genes are TRBV20-1 and TRBJ1-2, with D unclear. The CDR3 length is 12 residues. Trimming cost V 3 bases and J 4 bases, with 9 bases left between them. CDR1 is DFQATT, CDR2 SNEGSKA, per germline (reference sequence). For the CDR3, the DNA is TGCAGTGCTAGTTTGGCAGTCTATGGCTACACCTTC. It codes for CSASLAVYGYTF.

This clonotype was picked up many times. The rearrangement joins TRBV5-1 to TRBJ2-5; 8 bases fit TRBD2. CDR1 SGHRS and CDR2 YFSETQ come from the germline V gene. CDR3 size: 16 residues. The V segment lost 3 bases and the J segment 2 bases; nucleotides outside the gene matches: 9. CDR3: CASSSIPGLGQETQYF. The CDR3 DNA sequence: TGCGCCAGCAGCTCAATACCGGGACTAGGGCAAGAGACCCAGTACTTC. The full variable domain, rest sourced from reference TRBV5-1 and TRBJ2-5, is KAGVTQTPRYLIKTRGQQVTLSCSPISGHRSVSWYQQTPGQGLQFLFEYFSETQRNKGNFPGRFSGRQFSNSRSEMNVSTLELGDSALYLCASSSIPGLGQETQYFGPGTRLLVL.

This clonotype was seen a handful of times. The gene calls are TRBV24-1 and TRBJ2-2; 9 bases fit TRBD2. The germline V gene has CDR1 KGHDR and CDR2 SFDVKD. V trimming: 5 bases; J trimming: 2 bases; junction bases outside the gene matches: 5. The CDR3 contains 16 residues. CDR3 DNA sequence: TGTGCCACCAGTGGGGCTAGCGGGGATAACACCGGGGAGCTGTTTTTT. Encoded protein: CATSGASGDNTGELFF.

The chain uses TRBV3-1 and TRBJ2-1; 11 positions agree with TRBD2. The CDR3 spans 16 residues. Germline CDR1 and CDR2: LGHDT and YNNKEL (reference sequence). V dropped 3 bases and J dropped 2; count of bases not matched to a gene: 3. As DNA, the CDR3 is TGTGCCAGCAGCCAGGGGACTAGCGGCACCTACAATGAGCAGTTCTTC. As protein: CASSQGTSGTYNEQFF.

The chain uses TRBV7-6 and TRBJ1-6; D ambiguous. CDR3 length: 15 amino acids. Germline CDR1 is SGHVS and CDR2 is FNYEAQ. The V end was cut by 3 bases, the J end by 6 bases, with 12 bases between. The CDR3 spells CASSFSPSGNSPLHF. The CDR3 bases are TGTGCCAGCAGCTTTAGTCCTTCGGGTAATTCACCCCTCCACTTT.

This clonotype was detected only a few times. The chain recombines TRBV5-1 with TRBJ1-2; perhaps TRBD1 as D (5 bases). This CDR3 comprises 14 residues. Per the germline V gene, CDR1 is SGHRS and CDR2 is YFSETQ. Trimming removed 2 bases from V and 6 bases from J, with 14 bases in between. This CDR3 is CASSFYRFEDGYTF. The CDR3 DNA reads TGCGCCAGCAGCTTTTACAGGTTTGAAGATGGCTACACCTTC.